These 27 T cell receptor beta chains were sequenced from one sample in a study of CD8 T cells in Susac syndrome. It was with random hexamers that roughly 0.5 to 1 ug RNA was reverse transcribed. TCRdb re-called the immunoSEQ multiplex PCR reads through MiXCR, storing one row per CDR3 protein. The data contain 25,000 to 35,000 distinct CDR3 sequences, roughly 92% of them seen just once; the ten biggest clones take up 0.27%. Sequenced material: CD8+ T cells from PBMCs. These receptors all come from a human donor in good health.

This clonotype showed up just once. The chain joins TRBV7-9 to TRBJ2-2; 12 nucleotides agree with TRBD2. Germline CDR1 SEHNR, CDR2 FQNEAQ (reference sequence). Losses at the gene ends were 5 bases for V and 6 bases for J; bases not matched to a gene: 10. The CDR3 extends over 17 amino acids. Written as DNA, the CDR3 is TGTGCCAGCAGCCGGGGACTAGCGGGCGTCGGGGCCGGGGAGCTGTTTTTT. It encodes CASSRGLAGVGAGELFF.

The V gene is TRBV27, the J gene TRBJ2-7; D is unclear. Germline V lookup: CDR1 MNHEY, CDR2 SMNVEV (reference sequence). The CDR3 contains 13 residues. V lost 5 bases to trimming and J lost 3 bases, with 11 bases between them. The CDR3 is CASSPQWGYEQYF. CDR3 sequence (DNA): TGTGCCAGCAGTCCCCAATGGGGCTACGAGCAGTACTTC.

The J gene is TRBJ2-4, the V gene TRBV7-8; 7 bases align to TRBD1. Germline CDR1 SGHVS, CDR2 FQNEAQ. V lost 5 bases to trimming and J lost 4 bases; unmatched junction nucleotides: 5. The CDR3 covers 14 residues. The CDR3 sequence is CASSTRTGKNIQYF. The CDR3 coding sequence is TGTGCCAGCAGCACCCGGACAGGAAAAAACATTCAGTACTTC.

J is TRBJ1-1 and V is TRBV7-9, with a weak D call TRBD1 (5 bases). Germline V gene lookup returns CDR1 SEHNR and CDR2 FQNEAQ (reference sequence). V was cut by 8 bases and J by 4 bases, with 14 bases left in between. This CDR3 contains 13 residues. CDR3 bases: TGTGCCAGCGGACGAGGGGTTGGCACTGAAGCTTTCTTT. Translation: CASGRGVGTEAFF.

This clonotype was seen only once. The V call is TRBV7-9, the J call TRBJ1-1, with TRBD1 identical over 7 bases. Trimming cost V 4 bases and J 3 bases; bases outside gene matches: 5. Germline V lookup: CDR1 SEHNR, CDR2 FQNEAQ (reference sequence). CDR3 length: 14 amino acids. CDR3 DNA: TGTGCCAGCAGCTCAACTCAGGGGGACACTGAAGCTTTCTTT. Translating gives CASSSTQGDTEAFF. Variable domain in full (rest from reference TRBV7-9 and TRBJ1-1): DTGVSQNPRHKITKRGQNVTFRCDPISEHNRLYWYRQTLGQGPEFLTYFQNEAQLEKSRLLSDRFSAERPKGSFSTLEIQRTEQGDSAMYLCASSSTQGDTEAFFGQGTRLTVV.

The V and J genes are TRBV7-9 and TRBJ1-2; D call uncertain. CDR1 and CDR2 from the germline V gene are SEHNR and FQNEAQ (reference sequence). Deletions cut 5 bases from V and 8 bases from J, with 6 bases between. CDR3 size: 10 residues. CDR3 in amino acids: CASSGHGYTF. Written as DNA, the CDR3 is TGTGCCAGCAGCGGGCACGGCTACACCTTC.

V is TRBV6-2 or TRBV6-3 and J is TRBJ1-5, with TRBD1 identical over 8 bases. CDR1 and CDR2 from the germline V gene are MNHEY and SVGEGT. The ends lost 11 bases at V and 3 bases at J; junction bases unmatched: 6. This CDR3 is 13 amino acids long. CDR3 DNA: TGTGCCGGCGGACAGGGCTTCAATCAGCCCCAGCATTTT. Amino acid sequence: CAGGQGFNQPQHF.

The gene calls are TRBV7-9 and TRBJ1-1; 9 bases line up with TRBD1. CDR1 and CDR2 (germline): SEHNR, FQNEAQ (reference sequence). J lost 0 bases, V lost 5 bases, and 16 bases had no gene match. The CDR3 extends over 19 amino acids. CDR3 nucleotide sequence: TGTGCCAGCAGCCCCGGGACAGGGAGAGGTACGGGGATGAACACTGAAGCTTTCTTT. It is translated as CASSPGTGRGTGMNTEAFF.

The V gene is TRBV27, the J gene TRBJ1-5; no definite D call. CDR1 is MNHEY and CDR2 is SMNVEV in the germline V gene (reference sequence). Trimming stripped 3 bases from V and 6 bases from J, with 9 bases between. This CDR3 contains 13 residues. CDR3 DNA sequence: TGTGCCAGCAGTTTTTCAGGTCTTCAGCCCCAGCATTTT. Amino acids: CASSFSGLQPQHF.

The chain's CDR3 is CASSNGGQQPQHF. The CDR3, as DNA: TGCGCCAGCAGTAACGGGGGACAGCAGCCCCAGCATTTT. The chain carries TRBV10-2 and TRBJ1-5, with 7 bases identical to TRBD1. This CDR3 spans 13 amino acids. Germline V gene lookup returns CDR1 WSHSY and CDR2 SAAADI. Trimming removed 5 bases from V and 7 bases from J; junction bases left unmatched: 5.

V usage is TRBV29-1 and J usage is TRBJ2-6; tentative D call: TRBD1 (5 bases). This CDR3 is 14 amino acids long. Between the trimmed V and J ends, which lost 6 bases and 2 bases, there was a span of 11 bases. Germline-derived CDR1 and CDR2 are SQVTM and ANQGSEA. The DNA of the CDR3 is TGCAGCGTCCGTTCAGGGACTGGGGCCAACGTCCTGACTTTC. Translating it yields CSVRSGTGANVLTF.

The V call is TRBV15, the J call TRBJ2-5; possible D gene TRBD2, 6 bases. Trimming took off 5 bases at V and 3 bases at J, with 7 bases between the two ends. This CDR3 has 12 amino acids. CDR1 LNHNV and CDR2 YYDKDF come from the germline V gene (reference sequence). DNA of the CDR3: TGTGCCACCAGCGGGAGGAAAGAGACCCAGTACTTC. It specifies CATSGRKETQYF.

The rearrangement links TRBV5-1 to TRBJ1-4; the D is unclear. Germline values: CDR1 SGHRS, CDR2 YFSETQ. V was shortened by 5 bases and J by 0 bases, with 11 bases between the two germline ends. This CDR3 contains 15 residues. CDR3 nucleotides: TGCGCCAGCAGGGAGTCTCCCGCAACTAATGAAAAACTGTTTTTT. It translates to CASRESPATNEKLFF.

Here the CDR3 DNA reads TGTGCCAGCAGTTTAGACAGGGCCTCAGATACGCAGTATTTT. Translation gives CASSLDRASDTQYF. The chain carries TRBV27 and TRBJ2-3, with TRBD1 matching over 7 bases. V was pared by 2 bases and J by 4 bases, with 3 bases of the junction left unmatched. The CDR3 has 14 amino acids. CDR1 MNHEY and CDR2 SMNVEV come from the germline V gene (reference sequence).

This sequence joins TRBV3-1 and TRBJ2-5; TRBD2 agrees at 12 bases. The CDR3 spans 16 residues. Germline V gives CDR1 LGHDT, CDR2 YNNKEL (reference sequence). Germline trimming cut 4 bases from V and 5 bases from J; bases unmatched to any gene: 8. The CDR3 DNA sequence: TGTGCCAGCAGCCGCACTAGCGGGGGGCCGAAGGAGACCCAGTACTTC. It codes for CASSRTSGGPKETQYF.

The chain links TRBV12-3 or TRBV12-4 to TRBJ2-7; D gene uncertain. V dropped 6 bases and J dropped 4 bases, with 7 bases sitting between them. The CDR3 is made up of 11 amino acids. This CDR3 is CASSQRYEQYF. The DNA for the CDR3 is TGTGCCAGCAGCCAGAGATACGAGCAGTACTTC.

The genes are TRBV5-1 and TRBJ2-7; D gene ambiguous. The V gene lost 1 base and the J gene lost 4 bases, with 15 bases spanning the gap. The CDR3 totals 15 residues. Germline V gene sequence: CDR1 SGHRS, CDR2 YFSETQ. The CDR3 loop is CASSLKTGQGYEQYF. The DNA for the CDR3 is TGCGCCAGCAGCTTGAAAACGGGTCAAGGATACGAGCAGTACTTC. Supplemented by reference TRBV5-1 and TRBJ2-7, the full variable domain reads KAGVTQTPRYLIKTRGQQVTLSCSPISGHRSVSWYQQTPGQGLQFLFEYFSETQRNKGNFPGRFSGRQFSNSRSEMNVSTLELGDSALYLCASSLKTGQGYEQYFGPGTRLTVT.

This clonotype was picked up one time. CDR3 residues: CASSLRVGIYGYTF. The CDR3, as DNA: TGTGCCAGCAGCTTAAGAGTAGGGATCTATGGCTACACCTTC. J is TRBJ1-2 and V is TRBV11-2; D gene uncertain. The CDR3 is 14 residues long. CDR1 and CDR2 (germline): SGHAT, FQNNGV. The ends were cut back, 2 bases at V and 4 bases at J, with 11 bases in the middle.

This sequence joins TRBV6-2 or TRBV6-3 and TRBJ2-7, with TRBD1 matching over 7 bases. CDR3 length: 14 amino acids. Looked up from germline, CDR1 is MNHEY and CDR2 is SVGEGT. The trim removed 6 bases at V and 1 base at J, leaving 6 bases unmatched. CDR3 in DNA: TGTGCCAGCAGACCTAAGGGACAGTCCTACGAGCAGTACTTC. It codes for CASRPKGQSYEQYF.

This chain links TRBV9 with TRBJ2-1, with TRBD2 matching 12 bases. Germline CDR1 is SGDLS and CDR2 is YYNGEE. V shed 4 bases and J 5 bases; nucleotides not matched to a gene: 7. CDR3 length: 16 amino acids. This CDR3 is CASSSRTSGVNNEQFF. Here the CDR3 DNA reads TGTGCCAGCAGCTCCCGGACTAGCGGGGTCAACAATGAGCAGTTCTTC.

This clonotype was observed a few times. This chain joins TRBV5-1 and TRBJ2-7; D might be TRBD2 (5 bases). The germline V and J ends were trimmed by 0 bases and 2 bases, with 12 bases remaining between them. The CDR3 spans 15 residues. Germline V lookup: CDR1 SGHRS, CDR2 YFSETQ. CDR3 loop: CASSLEPGNTYEQYF. CDR3 bases: TGCGCCAGCAGCTTGGAACCGGGGAATACCTACGAGCAGTACTTC.

This chain links TRBV18 with TRBJ2-2; perhaps TRBD1 as D (6 bases). This CDR3 comprises 16 residues. Germline values: CDR1 KGHSH, CDR2 LQKENI. V was clipped by 0 bases and J by 5 bases, with 13 bases between them. The CDR3 DNA sequence: TGTGCCAGCTCACCACCGGATAGGGGGAAGACCGGGGAGCTGTTTTTT. Translated, it gives CASSPPDRGKTGELFF.

The rearrangement uses TRBV14 and TRBJ2-3; weak D call: TRBD2 (6 bases). The CDR3 has 15 amino acids. V gave up 3 bases and J gave up 0 bases, with 10 bases separating them. CDR1 is SGHDN, CDR2 FVKESK, per germline. The CDR3 DNA sequence: TGTGCCAGCAGCCAGCTAGCGTACAGCACAGATACGCAGTATTTT. Protein: CASSQLAYSTDTQYF.

The rearrangement joins TRBV5-6 to TRBJ2-7; 7 bases match TRBD2. The length of the CDR3 is 15 residues. V shed 4 bases, J shed 2 bases, and the junction held 9 bases outside the gene matches. The germline gives CDR1 SGHDT, CDR2 YYEEEE. CDR3 loop: CASSPRDSGPYEQYF. Written as DNA, the CDR3 is TGTGCCAGCAGCCCCCGGGATAGCGGGCCCTACGAGCAGTACTTC.

V and J are TRBV9 and TRBJ2-7; 12 bases line up with TRBD2. The germline V gene has CDR1 SGDLS and CDR2 YYNGEE. The J segment lost 7 bases and the V segment lost 4 bases, leaving 6 bases of the junction unmatched. This CDR3 has 14 amino acids. CDR3 coding DNA: TGTGCCAGCAGCCCTTGGACTAGCGGGGAGGAGCAGTACTTC. Translating gives CASSPWTSGEEQYF.

The V and J genes are TRBV12-3 or TRBV12-4 and TRBJ1-3; 9 bases map to TRBD1. V lost 3 bases to trimming and J lost 2 bases; unmatched junction nucleotides: 8. CDR3 length: 17 residues. The CDR3 DNA sequence: TGTGCCAGCAGTTTTATGACCGGGACAGGGCCTGGAAACACCATATATTTT. Residues: CASSFMTGTGPGNTIYF.

The chain employs TRBV6-2 or TRBV6-3 and TRBJ1-1; 7 bases agree with TRBD1. The CDR3 is 15 residues long. Germline CDR1 and CDR2: MNHEY and SVGEGT. V dropped 2 bases and J dropped 2; count of bases not matched to a gene: 5. In DNA form, the CDR3 reads TGTGCCAGCAGTTACACCGGGACAGTTAACACTGAAGCTTTCTTT. It yields the protein CASSYTGTVNTEAFF.